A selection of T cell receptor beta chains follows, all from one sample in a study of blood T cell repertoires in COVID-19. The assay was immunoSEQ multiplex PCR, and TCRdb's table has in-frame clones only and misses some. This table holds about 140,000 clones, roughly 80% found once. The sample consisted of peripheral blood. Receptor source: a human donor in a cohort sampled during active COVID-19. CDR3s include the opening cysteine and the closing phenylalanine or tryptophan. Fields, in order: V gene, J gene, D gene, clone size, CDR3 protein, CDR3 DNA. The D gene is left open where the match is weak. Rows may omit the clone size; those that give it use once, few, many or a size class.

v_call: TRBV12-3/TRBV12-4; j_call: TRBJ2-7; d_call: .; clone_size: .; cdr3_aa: CASSLELEQYF; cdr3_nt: TGTGCCAGCAGCCTCGAGCTCGAGCAGTACTTC
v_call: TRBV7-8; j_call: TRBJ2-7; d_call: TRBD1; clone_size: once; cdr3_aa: CASSLGDRDINEQYF; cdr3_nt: TGTGCCAGCAGTTTAGGGGACAGGGATATAAACGAGCAGTACTTC
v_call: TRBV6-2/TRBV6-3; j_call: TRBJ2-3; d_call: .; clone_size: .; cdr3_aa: CASSYEGWDTQYF; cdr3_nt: TGTGCCAGCAGTTACGAGGGATGGGATACGCAGTATTTT
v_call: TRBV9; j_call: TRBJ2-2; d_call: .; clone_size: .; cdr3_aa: CASSVGSGGMNTGELFF; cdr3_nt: TGTGCCAGCAGCGTAGGATCTGGGGGCATGAACACCGGGGAGCTGTTTTTT
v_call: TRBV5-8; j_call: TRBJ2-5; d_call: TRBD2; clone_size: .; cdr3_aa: CASSWGAGGRETQYF; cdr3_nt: TGTGCCAGCAGCTGGGGAGCGGGGGGACGAGAGACCCAGTACTTC
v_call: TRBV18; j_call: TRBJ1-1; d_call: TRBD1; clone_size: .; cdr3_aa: CASSLRTGRNTEAFF; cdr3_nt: TGTGCCAGCTCACTACGGACAGGGAGGAACACTGAAGCTTTCTTT
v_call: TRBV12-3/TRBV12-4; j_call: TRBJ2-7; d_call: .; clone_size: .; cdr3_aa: CASSFQGKGEQYF; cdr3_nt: TGTGCCAGCAGTTTTCAGGGAAAGGGCGAGCAGTACTTC
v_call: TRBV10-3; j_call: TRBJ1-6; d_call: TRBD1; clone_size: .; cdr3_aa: CAISRQGSNSPLHF; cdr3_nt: TGTGCCATCAGCCGACAGGGAAGTAATTCACCCCTCCACTTT
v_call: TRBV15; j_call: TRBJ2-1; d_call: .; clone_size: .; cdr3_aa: CATSREETSWGEQFF; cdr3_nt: TGTGCCACCAGCAGAGAAGAAACTAGCTGGGGTGAGCAGTTCTTC
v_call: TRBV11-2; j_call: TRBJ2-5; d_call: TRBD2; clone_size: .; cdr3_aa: CASSWAGGPQETQYF; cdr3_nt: TGTGCCAGCAGCTGGGCGGGGGGGCCCCAAGAGACCCAGTACTTC
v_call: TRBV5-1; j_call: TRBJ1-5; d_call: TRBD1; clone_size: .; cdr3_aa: CASSPGGQGINQPQHF; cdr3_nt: TGCGCCAGCAGCCCGGGGGGACAGGGCATCAATCAGCCCCAGCATTTT
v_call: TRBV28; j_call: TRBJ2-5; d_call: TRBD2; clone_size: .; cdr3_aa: CASSSLAGGFQETQYF; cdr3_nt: TGTGCCAGCAGTTCCCTAGCGGGGGGGTTCCAAGAGACCCAGTACTTC
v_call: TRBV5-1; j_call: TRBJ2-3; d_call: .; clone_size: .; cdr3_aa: CASSPFGGALDTQYF; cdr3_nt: TGCGCCAGCAGCCCCTTTGGGGGGGCCTTGGATACGCAGTATTTT
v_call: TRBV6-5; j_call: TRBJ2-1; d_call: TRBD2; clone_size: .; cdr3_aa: CASRVAGAPTEQFF; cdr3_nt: TGTGCCAGCAGGGTAGCGGGGGCGCCTACGGAGCAGTTCTTC
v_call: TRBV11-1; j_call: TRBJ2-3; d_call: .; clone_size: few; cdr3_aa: CASSPRQAPSTDTQYF; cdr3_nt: TGTGCCAGCAGCCCAAGACAGGCCCCTAGCACAGATACGCAGTATTTT
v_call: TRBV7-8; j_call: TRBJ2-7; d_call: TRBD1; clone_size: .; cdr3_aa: CASRLSGQSYEQYF; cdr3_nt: TGTGCCAGCAGGCTATCGGGACAGAGCTACGAGCAGTACTTC
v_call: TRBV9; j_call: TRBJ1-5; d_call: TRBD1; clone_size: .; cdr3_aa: CASSGTRRDRLHNQPQHF; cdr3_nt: TGTGCCAGCAGCGGAACTCGCCGGGACAGGCTCCACAATCAGCCCCAGCATTTT
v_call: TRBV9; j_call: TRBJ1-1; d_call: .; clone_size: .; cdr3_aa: CASSGAVNTEAFF; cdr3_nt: TGTGCCAGCAGCGGGGCAGTTAACACTGAAGCTTTCTTT
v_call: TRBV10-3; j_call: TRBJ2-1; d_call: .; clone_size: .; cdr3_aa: CAISPTGNNEQFF; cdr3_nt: TGTGCCATCAGTCCCACCGGGAACAATGAGCAGTTCTTC
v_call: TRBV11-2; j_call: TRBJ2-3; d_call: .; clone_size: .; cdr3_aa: CASRPGNTDTQYF; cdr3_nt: TGTGCCAGCAGACCGGGAAACACAGATACGCAGTATTTT
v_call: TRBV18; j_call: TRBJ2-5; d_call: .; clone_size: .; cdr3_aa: CASSPLGGILETQYF; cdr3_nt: TGTGCCAGCTCACCTCTCGGGGGAATACTGGAGACCCAGTACTTC
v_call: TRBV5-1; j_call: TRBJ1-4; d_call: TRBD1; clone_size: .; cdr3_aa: CASSPGQANEKLFF; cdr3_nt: TGCGCCAGCAGCCCGGGACAGGCTAATGAAAAACTGTTTTTT
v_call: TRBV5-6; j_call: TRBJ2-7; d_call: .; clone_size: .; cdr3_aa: CASSQPTTYEQYF; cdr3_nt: TGTGCCAGCAGCCAGCCAACTACCTACGAGCAGTACTTC
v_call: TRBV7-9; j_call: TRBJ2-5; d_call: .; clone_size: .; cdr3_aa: CASSITSFETQYF; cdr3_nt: TGTGCCAGCAGCATTACTAGTTTTGAGACCCAGTACTTC
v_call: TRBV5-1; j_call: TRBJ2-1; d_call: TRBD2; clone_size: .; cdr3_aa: CASSLTGRDYNEQFF; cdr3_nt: TGCGCCAGCAGCTTAACTGGGAGGGATTACAATGAGCAGTTCTTC
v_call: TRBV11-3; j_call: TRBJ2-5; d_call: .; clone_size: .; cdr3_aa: CASSLRGQETQYF; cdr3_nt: TGTGCCAGCAGCCTGCGGGGACAAGAGACCCAGTACTTC
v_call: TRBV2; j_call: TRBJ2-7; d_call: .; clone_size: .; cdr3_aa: CASSVAVRIGEQYF; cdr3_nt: TGTGCCAGCAGTGTTGCAGTCAGGATTGGCGAGCAGTACTTC
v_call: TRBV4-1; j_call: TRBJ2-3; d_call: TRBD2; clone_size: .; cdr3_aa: CASSPLVAGRYTDTQYF; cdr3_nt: TGCGCCAGCAGCCCTCTAGTAGCGGGGAGATACACAGATACGCAGTATTTT
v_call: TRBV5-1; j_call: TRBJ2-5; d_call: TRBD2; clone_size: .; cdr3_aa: CASSLTGGSETQYF; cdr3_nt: TGCGCCAGCAGCTTGACGGGGGGATCGGAGACCCAGTACTTC
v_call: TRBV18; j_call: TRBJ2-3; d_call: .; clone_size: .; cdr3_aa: CASSPRTLRGARADTQYF; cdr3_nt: TGTGCCAGCTCACCACGGACCCTCCGGGGGGCGCGGGCAGATACGCAGTATTTT
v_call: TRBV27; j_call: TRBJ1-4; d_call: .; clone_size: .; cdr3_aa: CASSFTGKGKLFF; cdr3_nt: TGTGCCAGCAGTTTCACAGGGAAAGGAAAACTGTTTTTT
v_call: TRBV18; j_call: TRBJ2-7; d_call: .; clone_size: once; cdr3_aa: CASSNDTSYEQYF; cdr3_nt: TGTGCCAGCTCAAACGACACTTCCTACGAGCAGTACTTC